One sample yielded the 14 T cell receptor beta chains listed below, sequenced in a study of cytotoxic CD8 clonotypes in ibrutinib-treated CLL. Only in-frame clones appear in the TCRdb table, and some are missing; sequencing was by immunoSEQ multiplex PCR. The sample records 270,000 or so clones, approximately 76% being singletons. The specimen was PBMCs, collected at disease progression, from a patient treated with ibrutinib. Receptor source: a human donor with chronic lymphocytic leukemia.

This clone was seen more than once but under ten times. The chain uses TRBV11-2 and TRBJ1-2; TRBD1 matches at 9 bases. Germline lookup yields CDR1 SGHAT and CDR2 FQNNGV. J lost 5 bases, V lost 5 bases, and 9 bases had no gene match. The CDR3 is 15 amino acids. The CDR3 is CASSPPGQGRYGYTF. The DNA of the CDR3 is TGTGCCAGCAGCCCACCGGGACAGGGACGGTATGGCTACACCTTC.

The chain carries TRBV5-6 and TRBJ2-7; D is undetermined. V dropped 1 base and J dropped 5 bases, with 13 bases sitting between them. CDR3 length equals 14 residues. The germline CDR1 and CDR2 sequences are SGHDT and YYEEEE. CDR3 DNA: TGTGCCAGCAGCTTGTCATGGGCAGCTCACGAGCAGTACTTC. Protein product: CASSLSWAAHEQYF.

This chain links TRBV7-9 with TRBJ2-7, with no clear D. CDR3 size: 13 residues. With 2 bases removed from V and 6 bases from J, the gap between germline ends came to 11 bases. The germline CDR1 and CDR2 sequences are SEHNR and FQNEAQ (reference sequence). CDR3 loop: CASSLKGRSEQYF. CDR3 nucleotide sequence: TGTGCCAGCAGCTTAAAGGGTAGGAGCGAGCAGTACTTC.

J is TRBJ2-7 and V is TRBV7-9; TRBD2 matches 8 bases. Germline assignment: CDR1 SEHNR and CDR2 FQNEAQ (reference sequence). V trimming: 5 bases; J trimming: 4 bases; junction bases outside the gene matches: 7. This CDR3 is built from 14 residues. The CDR3 loop reads CASSPSSGKYEQYF. In DNA, the CDR3 is TGTGCCAGCAGCCCCAGTAGCGGGAAGTACGAGCAGTACTTC.

The rearrangement joins TRBV28 to TRBJ2-1; D gene unclear. V gave up 6 bases and J gave up 7 bases, with 13 bases separating them. The germline CDR1 and CDR2 sequences are MDHEN and SYDVKM. The CDR3 runs 13 residues. CDR3 protein: CASSPGRVNEQFF. The CDR3 region has the DNA TGTGCCAGCAGCCCCGGTAGGGTGAATGAGCAGTTCTTC.

Turning to this clone: A much larger clone is a single base away; this may be a read error. The V and J genes are TRBV7-9 and TRBJ2-2; D is unresolved. Looked up from germline, CDR1 is SEHNR and CDR2 is FQNEAQ (reference sequence). The V and J ends lost 1 base and 3 bases respectively, with 3 bases between them. The CDR3 loop spans 13 amino acids. The CDR3 DNA reads as TGTGCCAGCAGCTTAGGGGACACCGGGGAGCTGTTTTTT. It yields the protein CASSLGDTGELFF.

This clone has more than one count but fewer than ten. The V gene is TRBV10-3, the J gene TRBJ1-6; 7 bases match TRBD1. V shed 6 bases and J 6 bases; nucleotides not matched to a gene: 8. CDR3 length: 15 residues. Germline V CDR1 and CDR2: ENHRY, SYGVKD. The CDR3 DNA follows: TGTGCCATCAGCCCAGCGGGACAGAGTAATTCACCCCTCCACTTT. Residues: CAISPAGQSNSPLHF.

The rearrangement uses TRBV6-5 and TRBJ1-6, with D possibly TRBD1 on 6 matching bases. CDR1 is MNHEY and CDR2 is SVGAGI in the germline V gene. The CDR3 is made up of 13 amino acids. V lost 4 bases and J 10 bases, leaving 11 bases between the germline ends. In DNA, the CDR3 is TGTGCCAGCAGTTTAACAGGGACCTCACCCCTCCACTTT. Amino acids: CASSLTGTSPLHF.

For this clone: At the DNA level, this CDR3 is encoded by other sequences in the same sample as well. The V and J genes are TRBV5-1 and TRBJ2-5, with a tentative D call TRBD1 (5 bases). The CDR3 has 13 amino acids. Trimming stripped 2 bases from V and 5 bases from J, with 10 bases between. Germline CDR1 and CDR2: SGHRS and YFSETQ. CDR3 in amino acids: CASSLGAEETQYF. DNA for the CDR3: TGCGCCAGCAGCTTAGGGGCGGAGGAGACCCAGTACTTC. The full variable domain, rest sourced from reference TRBV5-1 and TRBJ2-5, is KAGVTQTPRYLIKTRGQQVTLSCSPISGHRSVSWYQQTPGQGLQFLFEYFSETQRNKGNFPGRFSGRQFSNSRSEMNVSTLELGDSALYLCASSLGAEETQYFGPGTRLLVL.

The gene calls are TRBV6-1 and TRBJ1-1, with D possibly TRBD1 on 6 matching bases. Looked up from germline, CDR1 is MNHNS and CDR2 is SASEGT. The CDR3 consists of 19 residues. Trimming stripped 5 bases from V and 2 bases from J, with 27 bases between. The CDR3 protein is CASSKGGGTSKSANTEAFF. The CDR3 DNA reads TGTGCCAGCAGTAAAGGCGGGGGGACATCAAAGTCGGCTAACACTGAAGCTTTCTTT.

This clone was detected only a few times. The V gene is TRBV18, the J gene TRBJ1-5, with D tentatively TRBD1 (6 bases). Germline values: CDR1 KGHSH, CDR2 LQKENI. V lost 6 bases and J lost 4, with 10 bases in between. CDR3 length equals 13 residues. The DNA of the CDR3 is TGTGCCAGCTCGGGGGCGCGAAATCAGCCCCAGCATTTT. This translates into CASSGARNQPQHF.

This chain uses TRBV7-5 with TRBJ2-1. TRBV7-5 corresponds to a pseudogene. The CDR3 loop spans 8 amino acids. The CDR3 nucleotides are TGTGTCAGAAATGAGCAGTTCTTC. It codes for CVRNEQFF.

The chain links TRBV29-1 to TRBJ2-1, with 13 positions matching TRBD2. CDR3 length: 14 residues. The germline V gene has CDR1 SQVTM and CDR2 ANQGSEA. J was trimmed by 12 bases and V by 7 bases; bases with no gene match: 12. The DNA of the CDR3 is TGCAGCGCCACTGCACTAGCGGGAGGGGTTGGGCAGTTCTTC. It encodes CSATALAGGVGQFF.

V and J are TRBV7-6 and TRBJ1-1; D gene uncertain. The CDR3 consists of 13 residues. V lost 4 bases to trimming and J lost 5 bases, with 11 bases between them. In germline, CDR1 is SGHVS, CDR2 FNYEAQ. CDR3 sequence reads: CASSSPGGTEAFF. The CDR3 bases are TGTGCCAGCAGCTCCCCGGGTGGTACTGAAGCTTTCTTT.